Presented here are 10 T cell receptor beta chains from one specimen sequenced in a study of shared clonotypes between healthy human individuals. The repertoire was sequenced with immunoSEQ multiplex PCR; TCRdb's copy has only in-frame clones and lacks some. The sample includes approximately 980,000 clones, approximately 80% seen only once; the top ten take around 1.5%. The specimen was memory CD4+ T cells sorted from blood. Subset specified: CD45RA-negative fraction. All receptors come from a man aged 18 to 29 in good health.

J is TRBJ1-6 and V is TRBV25-1; D not resolved. Germline loops: CDR1 MGHDK, CDR2 SYGVNS. V lost 6 bases to trimming and J lost 0 bases, with 12 bases between them. The CDR3 extends over 16 amino acids. The CDR3 region is CASRPLSSSYNSPLHF. The DNA for the CDR3 is TGTGCCAGCAGGCCCCTATCCAGCTCCTATAATTCACCCCTCCACTTT.

This clone was seen a few times. The V call is TRBV30, the J call TRBJ1-1; 7 nucleotides align to TRBD1. The trim removed 4 bases at V and 3 bases at J, leaving 2 bases unmatched. The CDR3 covers 12 residues. Germline V gene lookup returns CDR1 GTSNPN and CDR2 SVGIG (reference sequence). This CDR3 is CAWNRGYTEAFF. The DNA of the CDR3 is TGTGCCTGGAACAGGGGCTACACTGAAGCTTTCTTT.

On this clone itself: Other DNA sequences in this sample translate to the same CDR3. This rearrangement joins TRBV18 to TRBJ2-7; 9 nucleotides agree with TRBD1. The junction had 1 base not matched to a gene; V was cut back by 0 bases and J by 4 bases. CDR3 length: 14 amino acids. Germline V lookup: CDR1 KGHSH, CDR2 LQKENI. The CDR3 sequence is CASSPPGTGYEQYF. The CDR3 region has the DNA TGTGCCAGCTCACCACCTGGGACAGGGTACGAGCAGTACTTC.

The V call is TRBV19, the J call TRBJ2-1, with 10 bases matching TRBD2. Trimming cost V 4 bases and J 9 bases; bases outside gene matches: 15. In germline, CDR1 is LNHDA, CDR2 SQIVND (reference sequence). The CDR3 runs to 17 residues. Written as DNA, the CDR3 is TGTGCCAGTAGTAGCACTCTAGCGGGAGCTTCGTCGGGTGAGCAGTTCTTC. Translated: CASSSTLAGASSGEQFF. Filled out from reference TRBV19 and TRBJ2-1, the complete variable domain reads DGGITQSPKYLFRKEGQNVTLSCEQNLNHDAMYWYRQDPGQGLRLIYYSQIVNDFQKGDIAEGYSVSREKKESFPLTVTSAQKNPTAFYLCASSSTLAGASSGEQFFGPGTRLTVL.

This sequence joins TRBV6-1 and TRBJ2-7; TRBD2 matches at 11 bases. CDR3 length equals 17 residues. V lost 4 bases to trimming and J lost 3 bases; unmatched junction nucleotides: 11. Germline V gene sequence: CDR1 MNHNS, CDR2 SASEGT. The CDR3 nucleotides are TGTGCCAGCAGTGTAACTAGCGGGAGTATCGCAATCTACGAGCAGTACTTC. It yields the protein CASSVTSGSIAIYEQYF.

This clone was seen a single time. V is TRBV7-2 and J is TRBJ2-1; 11 bases align to TRBD2. Per germline, CDR1 SGHTA and CDR2 FQGNSA. V lost 5 bases to trimming and J lost 9 bases; unmatched junction nucleotides: 18. The CDR3 contains 18 residues. The CDR3 spells CASSPTLISGRAQGEQFF. For the CDR3, the DNA is TGTGCCAGCAGCCCGACACTAATTAGCGGGAGGGCCCAAGGTGAGCAGTTCTTC. Looking up the rest from reference TRBV7-2 and TRBJ2-1 gives the full variable domain: GAGVSQSPSNKVTEKGKDVELRCDPISGHTALYWYRQSLGQGLEFLIYFQGNSAPDKSGLPSDRFSAERTGGSVSTLTIQRTQQEDSAVYLCASSPTLISGRAQGEQFFGPGTRLTVL.

The CDR3 loop reads CASNLDRAYGYTF. The CDR3 region has the DNA TGTGCCAGCAACCTCGACAGGGCCTATGGCTACACCTTC. V and J are TRBV7-9 and TRBJ1-2; 7 bases align to TRBD1. Looked up from germline, CDR1 is SEHNR and CDR2 is FQNEAQ (reference sequence). The CDR3 covers 13 residues. V dropped 7 bases and J dropped 4; count of bases not matched to a gene: 6.

The chain employs TRBV2 and TRBJ2-7, with a tentative D call TRBD1 (5 bases). The CDR3 is made up of 15 amino acids. Trimming removed 1 base at V and 2 bases at J, with 12 bases between. CDR1 is SNHLY, CDR2 FYNNEI, per germline. Here the CDR3 DNA reads TGTGCCAGCAGTGAAGGACAGCCAGGGACCTACGAGCAGTACTTC. It yields the protein CASSEGQPGTYEQYF.

Only one count was recorded for this clone. The chain uses TRBV5-1 and TRBJ2-7, with D possibly being TRBD2 (7 bases). CDR3 length equals 15 residues. Trimming left V 3 bases short and J 0 bases short, with 13 bases between. Germline values: CDR1 SGHRS, CDR2 YFSETQ. CDR3 amino acids: CASSSGGQSSYEQYF. CDR3 DNA: TGCGCCAGCAGCTCGGGAGGACAGAGCTCCTACGAGCAGTACTTC. Complete variable domain (other parts from reference TRBV5-1 and TRBJ2-7): KAGVTQTPRYLIKTRGQQVTLSCSPISGHRSVSWYQQTPGQGLQFLFEYFSETQRNKGNFPGRFSGRQFSNSRSEMNVSTLELGDSALYLCASSSGGQSSYEQYFGPGTRLTVT.

This clone occurred once. This chain connects TRBV7-2 to TRBJ2-7, with TRBD2 matching over 10 bases. This CDR3 comprises 16 residues. Germline V CDR1 and CDR2: SGHTA, FQGNSA. The V and J ends lost 1 base and 2 bases, in that order; junction bases with no gene match: 5. The CDR3 loop reads CASSLEWTSGPYEQYF. In DNA form, the CDR3 reads TGTGCCAGCAGCTTAGAGTGGACTAGCGGCCCCTACGAGCAGTACTTC.